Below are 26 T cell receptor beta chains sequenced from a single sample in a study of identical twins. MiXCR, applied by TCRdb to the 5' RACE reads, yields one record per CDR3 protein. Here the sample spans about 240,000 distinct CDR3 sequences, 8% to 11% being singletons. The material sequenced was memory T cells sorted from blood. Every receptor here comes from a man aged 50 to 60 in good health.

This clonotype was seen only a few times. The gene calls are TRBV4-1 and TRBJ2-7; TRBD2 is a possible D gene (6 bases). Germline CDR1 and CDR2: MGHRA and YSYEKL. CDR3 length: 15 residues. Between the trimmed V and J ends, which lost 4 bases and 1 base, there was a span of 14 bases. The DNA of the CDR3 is TGCGCCAGCAGCCTTAACACCGGGACTTCCTACGAGCAGTACTTC. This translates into CASSLNTGTSYEQYF.

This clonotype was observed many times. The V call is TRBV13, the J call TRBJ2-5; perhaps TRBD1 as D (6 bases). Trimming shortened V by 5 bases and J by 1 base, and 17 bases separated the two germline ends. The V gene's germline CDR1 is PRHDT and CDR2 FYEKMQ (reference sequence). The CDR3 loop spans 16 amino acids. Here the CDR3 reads CASSAGPQGVQETQYF. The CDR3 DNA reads TGTGCCAGCAGCGCGGGCCCACAGGGCGTCCAAGAGACCCAGTACTTC.

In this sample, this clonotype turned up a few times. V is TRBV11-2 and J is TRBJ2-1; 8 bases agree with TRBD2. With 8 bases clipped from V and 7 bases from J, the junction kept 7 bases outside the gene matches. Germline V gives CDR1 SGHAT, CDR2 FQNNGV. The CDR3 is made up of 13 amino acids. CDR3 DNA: TGTGCCAGCCGGACTAGCATTCGGAATGAGCAGTTCTTC. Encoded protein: CASRTSIRNEQFF.

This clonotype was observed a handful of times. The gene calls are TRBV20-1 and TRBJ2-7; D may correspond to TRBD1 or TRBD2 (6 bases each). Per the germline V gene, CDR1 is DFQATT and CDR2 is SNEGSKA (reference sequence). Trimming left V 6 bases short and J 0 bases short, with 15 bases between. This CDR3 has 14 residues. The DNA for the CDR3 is TGCAGTGCATCGAAGGGGGGATTCTCCTACGAGCAGTACTTC. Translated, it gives CSASKGGFSYEQYF.

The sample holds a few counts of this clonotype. The CDR3 DNA follows: TGTGCCAGCAGCTCACGGCCAGCGGGAGTTATCTACAATGAGCAGTTCTTC. Translated, it gives CASSSRPAGVIYNEQFF. This chain connects TRBV7-9 to TRBJ2-1; 8 bases line up with TRBD2. V lost 4 bases and J lost 3; bases outside the gene matches: 11. CDR3 length: 17 amino acids. The germline V gene encodes CDR1 SEHNR and CDR2 FQNEAQ (reference sequence).

The CDR3, as DNA: TGTGCCAGCAGCTTAGAATGGGGGGCCTACGAGCAGTACTTC. Translated: CASSLEWGAYEQYF. The rearrangement joins TRBV7-8 to TRBJ2-7; D possibly corresponds to TRBD2 (6 bases). CDR3 length: 14 residues. Trimming cost V 1 base and J 2 bases, with 9 bases left between them. Germline V gene data show CDR1 as SGHVS and CDR2 as FQNEAQ. Full variable domain (remainder filled in from reference TRBV7-8 and TRBJ2-7): GAGVSQSPRYKVAKRGQDVALRCDPISGHVSLFWYQQALGQGPEFLTYFQNEAQLDKSGLPSDRFFAERPEGSVSTLKIQRTQQEDSAVYLCASSLEWGAYEQYFGPGTRLTVT.

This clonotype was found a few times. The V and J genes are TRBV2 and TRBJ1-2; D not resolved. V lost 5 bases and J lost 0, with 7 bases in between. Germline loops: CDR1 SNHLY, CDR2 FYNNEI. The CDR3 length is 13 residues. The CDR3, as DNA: TGTGCCAGCAGTATAGACTCTAACTATGGCTACACCTTC. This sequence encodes CASSIDSNYGYTF.

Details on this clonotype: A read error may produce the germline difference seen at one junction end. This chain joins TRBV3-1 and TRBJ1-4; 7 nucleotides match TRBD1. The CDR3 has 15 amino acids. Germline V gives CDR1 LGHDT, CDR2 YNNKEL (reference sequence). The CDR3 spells CACSQMTGLNEKLFF. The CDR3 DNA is TGTGCCTGCAGCCAGATGACAGGGTTAAATGAAAAACTGTTTTTT.

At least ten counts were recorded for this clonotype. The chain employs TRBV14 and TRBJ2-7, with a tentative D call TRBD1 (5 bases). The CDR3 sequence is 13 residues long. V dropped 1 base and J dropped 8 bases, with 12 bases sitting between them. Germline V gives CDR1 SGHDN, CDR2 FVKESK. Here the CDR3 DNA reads TGTGCCAGCAGCCAAGTCATTCAGGGAAAGCAGTACTTC. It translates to CASSQVIQGKQYF.

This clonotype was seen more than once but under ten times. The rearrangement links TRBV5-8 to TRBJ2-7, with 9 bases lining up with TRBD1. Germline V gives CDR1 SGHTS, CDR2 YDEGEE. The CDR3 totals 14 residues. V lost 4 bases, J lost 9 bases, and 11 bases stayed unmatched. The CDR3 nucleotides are TGTGCCAGCAGCGTGGGACAGGGTATGATTGGGCAGTACTTC. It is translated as CASSVGQGMIGQYF.

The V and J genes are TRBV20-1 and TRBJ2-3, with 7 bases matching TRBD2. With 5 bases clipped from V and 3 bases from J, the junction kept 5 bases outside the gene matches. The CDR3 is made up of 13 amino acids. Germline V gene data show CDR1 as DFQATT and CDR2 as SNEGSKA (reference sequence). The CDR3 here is CSAAIGGTDTQYF. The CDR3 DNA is TGCAGTGCTGCTATCGGGGGGACAGATACGCAGTATTTT.

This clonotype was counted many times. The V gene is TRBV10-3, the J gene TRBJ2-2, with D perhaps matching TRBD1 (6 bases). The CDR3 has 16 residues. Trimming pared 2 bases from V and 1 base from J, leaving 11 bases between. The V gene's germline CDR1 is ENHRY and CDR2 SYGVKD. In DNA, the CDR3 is TGTGCCATCAGTGAGCTAGGACAGAGGAACACCGGGGAGCTGTTTTTT. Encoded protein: CAISELGQRNTGELFF.

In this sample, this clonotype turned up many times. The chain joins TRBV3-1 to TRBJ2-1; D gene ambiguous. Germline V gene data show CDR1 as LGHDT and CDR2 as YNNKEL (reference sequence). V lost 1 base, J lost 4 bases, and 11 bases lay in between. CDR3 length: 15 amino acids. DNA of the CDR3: TGTGCCAGCAGCCAAGTAAAAGGGTTATACAATGAGCAGTTCTTC. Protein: CASSQVKGLYNEQFF.

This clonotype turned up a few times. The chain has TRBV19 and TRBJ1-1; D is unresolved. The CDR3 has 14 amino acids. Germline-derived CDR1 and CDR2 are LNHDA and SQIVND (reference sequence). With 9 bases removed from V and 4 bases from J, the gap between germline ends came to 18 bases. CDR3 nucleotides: TGTGCCAGCTCGAAAACTCAAGGGCCCACTGAAGCTTTCTTT. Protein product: CASSKTQGPTEAFF. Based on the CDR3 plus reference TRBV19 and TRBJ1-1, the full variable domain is DGGITQSPKYLFRKEGQNVTLSCEQNLNHDAMYWYRQDPGQGLRLIYYSQIVNDFQKGDIAEGYSVSREKKESFPLTVTSAQKNPTAFYLCASSKTQGPTEAFFGQGTRLTVV.

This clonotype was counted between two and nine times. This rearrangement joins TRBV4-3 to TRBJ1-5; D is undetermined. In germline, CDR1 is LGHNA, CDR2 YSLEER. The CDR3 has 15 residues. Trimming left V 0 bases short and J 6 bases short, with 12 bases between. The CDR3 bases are TGCGCCAGCAGCCAAGAATTCGCGGGTCCTCAGCCCCAGCATTTT. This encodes CASSQEFAGPQPQHF.

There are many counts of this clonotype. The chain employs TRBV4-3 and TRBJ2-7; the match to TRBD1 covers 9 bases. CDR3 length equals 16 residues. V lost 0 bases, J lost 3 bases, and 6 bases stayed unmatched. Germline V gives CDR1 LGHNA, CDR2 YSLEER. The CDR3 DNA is TGCGCCAGCAGCCAAGACTATGGACAGGGGTTCTACGAGCAGTACTTC. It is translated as CASSQDYGQGFYEQYF.

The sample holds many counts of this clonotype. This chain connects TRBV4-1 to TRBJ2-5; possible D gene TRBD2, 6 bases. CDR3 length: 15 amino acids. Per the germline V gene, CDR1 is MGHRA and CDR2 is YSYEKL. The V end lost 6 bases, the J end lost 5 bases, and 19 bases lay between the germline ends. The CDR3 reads CASSLLVASAETQYF. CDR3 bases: TGCGCCAGCAGTCTTCTCGTGGCTAGCGCCGAGACCCAGTACTTC.

The CDR3: CASSPPTRGTQYF. The CDR3 bases are TGTGCCAGCTCACCACCGACCCGGGGGACCCAGTACTTC. This chain uses TRBV18 with TRBJ2-5, with D perhaps matching TRBD2 (5 bases). Germline V CDR1 and CDR2: KGHSH, LQKENI. The CDR3 has 13 amino acids. The ends were cut back, 0 bases at V and 7 bases at J, with 9 bases in the middle.

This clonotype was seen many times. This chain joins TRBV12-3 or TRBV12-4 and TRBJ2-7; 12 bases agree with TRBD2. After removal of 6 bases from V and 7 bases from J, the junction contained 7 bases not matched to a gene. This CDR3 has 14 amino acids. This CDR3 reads CASSPSGRAGEQYF. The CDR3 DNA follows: TGTGCCAGCAGCCCTAGCGGGAGGGCCGGAGAGCAGTACTTC.

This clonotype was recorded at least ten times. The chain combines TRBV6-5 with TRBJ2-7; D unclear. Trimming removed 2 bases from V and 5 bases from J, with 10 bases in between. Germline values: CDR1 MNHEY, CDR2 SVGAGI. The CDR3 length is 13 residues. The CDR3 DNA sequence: TGTGCCAGCAGTTACGCTTCTGGACACGAGCAGTACTTC. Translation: CASSYASGHEQYF.

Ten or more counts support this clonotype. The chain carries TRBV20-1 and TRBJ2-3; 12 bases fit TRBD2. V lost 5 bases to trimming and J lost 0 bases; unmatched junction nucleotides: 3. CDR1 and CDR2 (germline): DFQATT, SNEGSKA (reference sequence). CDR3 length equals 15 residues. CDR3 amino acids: CSADGLAGSTDTQYF. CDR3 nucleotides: TGCAGTGCTGATGGACTAGCGGGAAGCACAGATACGCAGTATTTT.

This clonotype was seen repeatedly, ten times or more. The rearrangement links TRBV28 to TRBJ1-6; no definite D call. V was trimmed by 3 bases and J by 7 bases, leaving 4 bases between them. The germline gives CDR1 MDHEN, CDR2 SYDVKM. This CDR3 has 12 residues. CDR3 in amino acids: CASSLRNSPLHF. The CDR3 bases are TGTGCCAGCAGTTTGAGAAATTCACCCCTCCACTTT.

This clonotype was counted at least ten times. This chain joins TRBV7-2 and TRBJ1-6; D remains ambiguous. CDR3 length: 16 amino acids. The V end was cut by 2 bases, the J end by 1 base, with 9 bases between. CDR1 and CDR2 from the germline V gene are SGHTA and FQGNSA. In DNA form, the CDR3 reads TGTGCCAGCAGCTTACAGGCTGCATCCTATAATTCACCCCTCCACTTT. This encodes CASSLQAASYNSPLHF.

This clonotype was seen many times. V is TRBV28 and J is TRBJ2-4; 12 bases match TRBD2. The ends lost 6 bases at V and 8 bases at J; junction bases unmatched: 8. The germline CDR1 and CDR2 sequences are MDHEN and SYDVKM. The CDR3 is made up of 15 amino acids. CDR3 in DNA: TGTGCCAGCAGGGCTAGCGGGGGGGCCGGGGACATTCAGTACTTC. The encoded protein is CASRASGGAGDIQYF. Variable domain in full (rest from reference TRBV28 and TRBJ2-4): DVKVTQSSRYLVKRTGEKVFLECVQDMDHENMFWYRQDPGLGLRLIYFSYDVKMKEKGDIPEGYSVSREKKERFSLILESASTNQTSMYLCASRASGGAGDIQYFGAGTRLSVL.

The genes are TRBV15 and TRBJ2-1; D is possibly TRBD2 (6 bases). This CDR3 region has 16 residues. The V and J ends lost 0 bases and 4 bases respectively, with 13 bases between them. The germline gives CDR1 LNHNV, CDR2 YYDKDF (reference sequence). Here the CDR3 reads CATSRDAGGIYNEQFF. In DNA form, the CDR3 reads TGTGCCACCAGCAGAGATGCTGGCGGGATTTACAATGAGCAGTTCTTC. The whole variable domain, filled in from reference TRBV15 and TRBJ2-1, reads DAMVIQNPRYQVTQFGKPVTLSCSQTLNHNVMYWYQQKSSQAPKLLFHYYDKDFNNEADTPDNFQSRRPNTSFCFLDIRSPGLGDTAMYLCATSRDAGGIYNEQFFGPGTRLTVL.

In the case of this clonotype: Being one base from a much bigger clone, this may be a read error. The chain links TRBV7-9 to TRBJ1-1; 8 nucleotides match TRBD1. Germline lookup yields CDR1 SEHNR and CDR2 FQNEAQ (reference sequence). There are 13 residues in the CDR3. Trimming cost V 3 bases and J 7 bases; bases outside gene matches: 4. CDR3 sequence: CASSFLTGGEAFF. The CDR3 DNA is TGTGCCAGCAGCTTCCTTACAGGGGGTGAAGCTTTCTTT. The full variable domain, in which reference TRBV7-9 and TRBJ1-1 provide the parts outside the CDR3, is DTGVSQNPRHKITKRGQNVTFRCDPISEHNRLYWYRQTLGQGPEFLTYFQNEAQLEKSRLLSDRFSAERPKGSFSTLEIQRTEQGDSAMYLCASSFLTGGEAFFGQGTRLTVV.